Listed here are 27 T cell receptor beta chains from one sample, sequenced in a study of blood T cells in healthy people across ages. Primed by a sample-barcoded 5' primer and a J-beta primer mix, a second PCR proceeded for about 7 to 12 cycles. TCRdb processed the 5' RACE reads anew with MiXCR; each CDR3 protein has one entry. The sample lists about 1.8 million distinct CDR3 sequences, around half seen once, with roughly 2.1% in the top ten. The sequencing input was blood. Source of these receptors: a woman aged 40 to 49 in good health.

As concerns this clonotype: Its ends do not fully match the called genes, so a read error is possible. The V and J genes are TRBV6-5 and TRBJ1-2; tentatively, D is TRBD1 (6 bases). The CDR3 runs to 13 residues. Germline lookup yields CDR1 MNHEY and CDR2 SVGAGI. CDR3 sequence reads: CAGRIQGADGYTF. DNA for the CDR3: TGTGCCGGCAGGATACAGGGCGCGGATGGCTACACCTTC.

This chain links TRBV5-6 with TRBJ2-7, with 15 positions matching TRBD2. The CDR3 is 17 residues long. J was trimmed by 4 bases and V by 4 bases; bases with no gene match: 9. Germline V gene sequence: CDR1 SGHDT, CDR2 YYEEEE. CDR3 protein: CASSGPGTSGGFYEQYF. CDR3 coding DNA: TGTGCCAGCAGCGGTCCCGGGACTAGCGGGGGGTTTTACGAGCAGTACTTC. The full variable domain, with the rest looked up from reference TRBV5-6 and TRBJ2-7, is DAGVTQSPTHLIKTRGQQVTLRCSPKSGHDTVSWYQQALGQGPQFIFQYYEEEERQRGNFPDRFSGHQFPNYSSELNVNALLLGDSALYLCASSGPGTSGGFYEQYFGPGTRLTVT.

This clonotype was counted between two and nine times. The rearrangement links TRBV13 to TRBJ2-3; tentatively, D is TRBD2 (5 bases). This CDR3 contains 16 residues. CDR1 is PRHDT and CDR2 is FYEKMQ in the germline V gene (reference sequence). V shed 4 bases and J shed 1 base, with 15 bases lying between them. The CDR3 region has the DNA TGTGCCAGCAGCTCCCCGACGGAAGCGGGCACAGATACGCAGTATTTT. Residues: CASSSPTEAGTDTQYF.

The chain carries TRBV5-4 and TRBJ2-5; D unclear. Germline assignment: CDR1 SGHNT and CDR2 YYREEE (reference sequence). V lost 4 bases, J lost 3 bases, and 10 bases lay in between. This CDR3 has 13 residues. The CDR3, as DNA: TGTGCCAGCAGCGTACGACACGAAGAGACCCAGTACTTC. It is translated as CASSVRHEETQYF.

The chain employs TRBV7-9 and TRBJ2-1, with a weak D call TRBD2 (5 bases). Germline-derived CDR1 and CDR2 are SEHNR and FQNEAQ (reference sequence). V dropped 6 bases and J dropped 6 bases, with 15 bases sitting between them. This CDR3 has 14 amino acids. In nucleotides, the CDR3 is TGTGCCAGCAGGGAACTCCCGGGAAGCAATGAGCAGTTCTTC. Translated, it gives CASRELPGSNEQFF.

The rearrangement uses TRBV5-6 and TRBJ2-5, with a possible D match to TRBD1 (5 bases). The germline gives CDR1 SGHDT, CDR2 YYEEEE. CDR3 length: 13 amino acids. The V and J ends lost 0 bases and 7 bases respectively, with 10 bases between them. CDR3 sequence reads: CASSLGWGGTQYF. As DNA, the CDR3 is TGTGCCAGCAGCTTGGGCTGGGGCGGGACCCAGTACTTC.

The rearrangement joins TRBV29-1 to TRBJ2-1; tentative D call: TRBD1 (5 bases). The germline V and J ends were trimmed by 4 bases and 4 bases, with 14 bases remaining between them. Per germline, CDR1 SQVTM and CDR2 ANQGSEA. CDR3 length equals 14 residues. The CDR3 DNA sequence: TGCAGCGTTGCCCTGGACAAGACATACAATGAGCAGTTCTTC. Translated, it gives CSVALDKTYNEQFF.

This chain uses TRBV20-1 with TRBJ1-2; 7 positions agree with TRBD1. Germline CDR1 and CDR2: DFQATT and SNEGSKA (reference sequence). The ends lost 1 base at V and 4 bases at J; junction bases unmatched: 9. This CDR3 is 15 amino acids long. DNA of the CDR3: TGCAGTGCTAGAGTGGCAGGAAGGGGGCTCTATGGCTACACCTTC. Its protein product is CSARVAGRGLYGYTF.

This clonotype was counted between two and nine times. V and J are TRBV11-2 and TRBJ2-5; D call uncertain. CDR3 length: 13 residues. The germline V gene has CDR1 SGHAT and CDR2 FQNNGV. Trimming removed 4 bases at V and 4 bases at J, with 10 bases between. The CDR3 nucleotides are TGTGCCAGCAGCTCGGAATGGGGAGAGACCCAGTACTTC. Protein product: CASSSEWGETQYF.

The chain couples TRBV4-2 to TRBJ2-1; 7 bases align to TRBD2. V lost 0 bases to trimming and J lost 10 bases; unmatched junction nucleotides: 9. Germline V gene lookup returns CDR1 LGHNA and CDR2 YNFKEQ. The CDR3 has 15 amino acids. CDR3 sequence (DNA): TGTGCCAGCAGCCAAGAGGGGAGGGGCCGGCGGGAGCAGTTCTTC. Translation: CASSQEGRGRREQFF.

This clonotype was counted between two and nine times. The V call is TRBV11-2, the J call TRBJ2-5; D unclear. Germline V gene data show CDR1 as SGHAT and CDR2 as FQNNGV. Trimming stripped 1 base from V and 4 bases from J, with 10 bases between. CDR3 size: 14 residues. The CDR3 sequence: CASSLGAFLETQYF. In DNA form, the CDR3 reads TGTGCCAGCAGCTTAGGAGCCTTTTTAGAGACCCAGTACTTC.

This clonotype was seen a handful of times. For the CDR3, the DNA is TGTGCCATCATGGACGGCCTCTCCTACAATGAGCAGTTCTTC. Protein: CAIMDGLSYNEQFF. The chain carries TRBV6-2 or TRBV6-3 and TRBJ2-1; the D is unclear. The CDR3 covers 14 residues. Trimming left V 10 bases short and J 0 bases short, with 13 bases between. Looked up from germline, CDR1 is MNHEY and CDR2 is SVGEGT.

The rearrangement joins TRBV20-1 to TRBJ2-2; a possible D gene is TRBD1 (6 bases). Germline values: CDR1 DFQATT, CDR2 SNEGSKA (reference sequence). CDR3 length: 15 amino acids. Trimming removed 6 bases from V and 5 bases from J, with 19 bases in between. CDR3 sequence: CSANEQGRRTGELFF. The CDR3, as DNA: TGCAGTGCAAACGAACAGGGAAGGCGGACCGGGGAGCTGTTTTTT.

Of note for this clonotype: This may be a read error, as it is one base from a much larger clone. The chain joins TRBV4-1 to TRBJ2-4; D not certain. The DNA end favors TRBJ2-7, so the J call may be wrong. Germline V CDR1 and CDR2: MGHRA, YSYEKL. The CDR3 sequence is 13 residues long. The CDR3 loop reads CASSQVQSCEQYF. The CDR3 region has the DNA TGCGCCAGCAGCCAAGTACAGTCCTGCGAGCAGTACTTC.

The chain employs TRBV3-1 and TRBJ2-5, with a tentative D call TRBD1 (6 bases). The CDR3 covers 15 residues. Germline CDR1 is LGHDT and CDR2 is YNNKEL (reference sequence). Trimming removed 4 bases from V and 4 bases from J, with 16 bases in between. CDR3 amino acids: CASSLRTQGRETQYF. DNA of the CDR3: TGTGCCAGCAGCCTTAGGACACAGGGTCGAGAGACCCAGTACTTC.

The J gene is TRBJ2-3, the V gene TRBV29-1; the match to TRBD2 covers 8 bases. The CDR3 loop spans 15 amino acids. The ends lost 5 bases at V and 1 base at J; junction bases unmatched: 8. The germline CDR1 and CDR2 sequences are SQVTM and ANQGSEA. The DNA for the CDR3 is TGCAGCGTTCGTCCCCCGCGGGGGGGCACAGATACGCAGTATTTT. It codes for CSVRPPRGGTDTQYF.

At least ten counts were recorded for this clonotype. This sequence joins TRBV12-3 or TRBV12-4 and TRBJ2-5; D remains unclear. The CDR3 consists of 13 residues. Deletions cut 5 bases from V and 2 bases from J, with 9 bases between. The CDR3 loop reads CASSPNQQETQYF. CDR3 nucleotide sequence: TGTGCCAGCAGTCCGAACCAACAAGAGACCCAGTACTTC.

V is TRBV6-2 or TRBV6-3 and J is TRBJ2-7, with a possible D match to TRBD1 (6 bases). Germline V lookup: CDR1 MNHEY, CDR2 SVGEGT. The CDR3 spans 16 residues. Trimming took 2 bases from V and 4 from J, leaving 18 bases between them. CDR3 DNA sequence: TGTGCCAGCAGTTACGCTAAACAGGGCTCCAGATACGAGCAGTACTTC. This codes for CASSYAKQGSRYEQYF.

This chain connects TRBV12-3 or TRBV12-4 to TRBJ2-1; perhaps D is TRBD1 or TRBD2 (6 bases each). The CDR3 length is 15 residues. Trimming left V 7 bases short and J 0 bases short, with 13 bases between. CDR3 loop: CASTSSGASYNEQFF. CDR3 in DNA: TGTGCCAGCACATCGTCGGGGGCCTCCTACAATGAGCAGTTCTTC.

The rearrangement uses TRBV6-6 and TRBJ1-5, with 7 nucleotides matching TRBD1. From germline, CDR1 is MNHNY and CDR2 SVGAGI (reference sequence). V dropped 6 bases and J dropped 5; count of bases not matched to a gene: 4. The CDR3 consists of 13 residues. The CDR3 bases are TGTGCCAGCAGCGACAGGGAGGATCAGCCCCAGCATTTT. Its translation: CASSDREDQPQHF.

This clonotype was seen more than once but under ten times. The chain is built from TRBV6-2 or TRBV6-3 and TRBJ2-1; 9 bases line up with TRBD2. V was pared by 2 bases and J by 4 bases, with 9 bases of the junction left unmatched. Per the germline V gene, CDR1 is MNHEY and CDR2 is SVGEGT. The CDR3 runs to 17 residues. In DNA, the CDR3 is TGTGCCAGCAGTTACCTAATGGCTAGCGGGGTATACAATGAGCAGTTCTTC. It is translated as CASSYLMASGVYNEQFF.

Only a few counts were recorded for this clonotype. The CDR3 loop is CSAKRGTGWGYGYTF. In DNA form, the CDR3 reads TGCAGTGCTAAGAGGGGGACAGGGTGGGGCTATGGCTACACCTTC. The V gene is TRBV20-1, the J gene TRBJ1-2, with 9 bases lining up with TRBD1. V shed 4 bases, J shed 4 bases, and the junction held 10 bases outside the gene matches. Germline V gene sequence: CDR1 DFQATT, CDR2 SNEGSKA (reference sequence). The CDR3 runs to 15 residues.

This chain uses TRBV5-1 with TRBJ2-1, with TRBD1 matching over 8 bases. The junction had 8 bases not matched to a gene; V was cut back by 3 bases and J by 6 bases. The length of the CDR3 is 15 residues. Germline CDR1 SGHRS, CDR2 YFSETQ. The chain's CDR3 is CASSSTGAYGNEQFF. In nucleotides, the CDR3 is TGCGCCAGCAGCTCGACAGGGGCCTACGGCAATGAGCAGTTCTTC.

In this sample, this clonotype turned up a few times. This chain links TRBV20-1 with TRBJ2-1; 9 bases fit TRBD2. CDR3 length: 13 amino acids. V lost 8 bases and J lost 4; bases outside the gene matches: 6. Germline CDR1 and CDR2: DFQATT and SNEGSKA (reference sequence). As DNA, the CDR3 is TGCAGTACCATAGCGGGGGCTTACAATGAGCAGTTCTTC. Its translation: CSTIAGAYNEQFF.

The chain joins TRBV24-1 to TRBJ2-1; 12 bases align to TRBD2. V dropped 5 bases and J dropped 3; count of bases not matched to a gene: 4. CDR3 length equals 16 residues. The germline gives CDR1 KGHDR, CDR2 SFDVKD. DNA of the CDR3: TGTGCCACCAGTGCAACTAGCGGGGGGAACTACAATGAGCAGTTCTTC. As protein: CATSATSGGNYNEQFF.

The chain carries TRBV6-1 and TRBJ1-5; D may be TRBD1 (5 bases). The CDR3 loop spans 15 amino acids. Looked up from germline, CDR1 is MNHNS and CDR2 is SASEGT. The V gene lost 5 bases and the J gene lost 7 bases, with 18 bases spanning the gap. The CDR3 protein is CASSSTTGANQPQHF. CDR3 bases: TGTGCCAGCAGTTCAACCACCGGGGCAAACCAGCCCCAGCATTTT.

This clonotype appeared once. This chain connects TRBV12-3 or TRBV12-4 to TRBJ1-1, with D unresolved. The CDR3 length is 12 residues. V was pared by 5 bases and J by 10 bases, with 14 bases between. CDR3 amino acids: CASSPLSRAAFF. In DNA form, the CDR3 reads TGTGCCAGCAGTCCTCTATCCCGCGCAGCTTTCTTT.